One sample yielded the 20 T cell receptor beta chains listed below, sequenced in a study of T cell clonotyping in hematopoietic cell transplantation. Only in-frame clones appear in the TCRdb table, and some are missing; sequencing was by immunoSEQ multiplex PCR. The sample lists 35,000 to 45,000 clones, over 70% occurring once. The sample taken for sequencing was peripheral blood mononuclear cells. These receptors came from a woman in her thirties or forties in good health. Some clones in this sample may be carry-over from other donors' samples.

The chain carries TRBV28 and TRBJ2-3; 9 nucleotides agree with TRBD2. The length of the CDR3 is 16 residues. J lost 2 bases, V lost 6 bases, and 9 bases had no gene match. Germline V CDR1 and CDR2: MDHEN, SYDVKM. The CDR3 DNA sequence: TGTGCCAGCAGCCCTCTAGCGGGAAGAGTCACAGATACGCAGTATTTT. Protein: CASSPLAGRVTDTQYF.

The rearrangement joins TRBV30 to TRBJ2-4; D gene unclear. The CDR3 is made up of 13 amino acids. From germline, CDR1 is GTSNPN and CDR2 SVGIG (reference sequence). The V end lost 1 base, the J end lost 0 bases, and 4 bases lay between the germline ends. The CDR3 loop reads CAWSDEAKNIQYF. The CDR3 DNA reads as TGTGCCTGGAGTGATGAAGCCAAAAACATTCAGTACTTC.

This chain connects TRBV4-2 to TRBJ1-1; TRBD1 agrees at 7 bases. Germline V gives CDR1 LGHNA, CDR2 YNFKEQ. J lost 5 bases, V lost 4 bases, and 10 bases had no gene match. This CDR3 is 15 amino acids long. Here the CDR3 reads CASSPGAGGETEAFF. In DNA, the CDR3 is TGTGCCAGCAGCCCCGGGGCAGGGGGAGAAACTGAAGCTTTCTTT.

This clone showed up just once. V and J are TRBV7-2 and TRBJ1-5, with D possibly being TRBD1 (5 bases). Germline assignment: CDR1 SGHTA and CDR2 FQGNSA. The germline V and J ends were trimmed by 0 bases and 4 bases, with 10 bases remaining between them. This CDR3 spans 15 amino acids. The CDR3 DNA is TGTGCCAGCAGCTTAGCGGTCAGGGCTAATCAGCCCCAGCATTTT. Translation: CASSLAVRANQPQHF.

This clone showed up just once. The V and J genes are TRBV11-3 and TRBJ2-5; D gene uncertain. The CDR3 is 13 amino acids. Germline V gene sequence: CDR1 SGHNT, CDR2 YENEEA. V lost 0 bases, J lost 3 bases, and 5 bases lay in between. The CDR3 coding sequence is TGTGCCAGCAGCTTAGATCAGGAAGAGACCCAGTACTTC. Translated, it gives CASSLDQEETQYF.

There are a few counts of this clone. The V and J genes are TRBV5-8 and TRBJ2-7; D is undetermined. V was pared by 3 bases and J by 0 bases, with 19 bases between. This CDR3 region has 17 residues. Germline values: CDR1 SGHTS, CDR2 YDEGEE. The DNA of the CDR3 is TGTGCCAGCAGCTCCCCCCTCGAGCCGGAGAGCTCCTACGAGCAGTACTTC. Translation: CASSSPLEPESSYEQYF.

The chain has TRBV2 and TRBJ2-7; unclear D gene. In germline, CDR1 is SNHLY, CDR2 FYNNEI. Trimming left V 5 bases short and J 5 bases short, with 10 bases between. The length of the CDR3 is 12 residues. As DNA, the CDR3 is TGTGCCAGCAGTTTGGAAGGCCACGAGCAGTACTTC. It is translated as CASSLEGHEQYF.

The chain uses TRBV28 and TRBJ1-2; D not resolved. The CDR3 contains 17 residues. V was pared by 3 bases and J by 8 bases, with 25 bases between. The germline CDR1 and CDR2 sequences are MDHEN and SYDVKM. The CDR3 DNA reads as TGTGCCAGCAGTTTGTTAATCGGAGACACTCATTCCGAAGGCTACACCTTC. This codes for CASSLLIGDTHSEGYTF.

This chain connects TRBV5-1 to TRBJ2-3; TRBD2 matches 8 bases. Germline lookup yields CDR1 SGHRS and CDR2 YFSETQ. The length of the CDR3 is 15 residues. After removal of 3 bases from V and 5 bases from J, the junction contained 8 bases not matched to a gene. The CDR3 bases are TGCGCCAGCAGCTCTGAGCCAACTAGCGGAGATACGCAGTATTTT. Its protein product is CASSSEPTSGDTQYF.

The rearrangement uses TRBV28 and TRBJ2-7; D uncertain. In germline, CDR1 is MDHEN, CDR2 SYDVKM. V lost 5 bases, J lost 3 bases, and 11 bases lay in between. The CDR3 is made up of 13 amino acids. The CDR3 loop reads CASSPPVSYEQYF. The CDR3 nucleotides are TGTGCCAGCAGTCCCCCGGTGAGCTACGAGCAGTACTTC. Complete variable domain (other parts from reference TRBV28 and TRBJ2-7): DVKVTQSSRYLVKRTGEKVFLECVQDMDHENMFWYRQDPGLGLRLIYFSYDVKMKEKGDIPEGYSVSREKKERFSLILESASTNQTSMYLCASSPPVSYEQYFGPGTRLTVT.

This chain connects TRBV20-1 to TRBJ1-1, with D hard to call. CDR3 size: 10 residues. Trimming cost V 0 bases and J 11 bases, with 7 bases left between them. Germline lookup yields CDR1 DFQATT and CDR2 SNEGSKA (reference sequence). CDR3 bases: TGCAGTGCTAGAGATCACGACGCTTTCTTT. Translating it yields CSARDHDAFF.

V usage is TRBV27 and J usage is TRBJ2-2, with D unclear. The CDR3 covers 14 residues. The V gene's germline CDR1 is MNHEY and CDR2 SMNVEV (reference sequence). V shed 1 base and J shed 6 bases, with 9 bases lying between them. CDR3 protein: CASSLFMGSGELFF. DNA of the CDR3: TGTGCCAGCAGTTTATTTATGGGGTCCGGGGAGCTGTTTTTT.

This chain joins TRBV10-3 and TRBJ1-5; tentatively, D is TRBD1 (5 bases). The CDR3 totals 16 residues. CDR1 ENHRY and CDR2 SYGVKD come from the germline V gene. Trimming removed 5 bases at V and 2 bases at J, with 16 bases between. DNA for the CDR3: TGTGCCATCAGTTCGACTGCGGGGGATGGCAATCAGCCCCAGCATTTT. Translated, it gives CAISSTAGDGNQPQHF.

The chain links TRBV30 to TRBJ1-5, with a tentative D call TRBD1 (5 bases). Per the germline V gene, CDR1 is GTSNPN and CDR2 is SVGIG (reference sequence). CDR3 size: 15 residues. Trimming left V 0 bases short and J 6 bases short, with 15 bases between. The CDR3 sequence is CAWSVRGAGGQPQHF. In DNA, the CDR3 is TGTGCCTGGAGTGTACGTGGGGCGGGAGGTCAGCCCCAGCATTTT.

J is TRBJ2-2 and V is TRBV6-5, with D possibly matching TRBD1 (6 bases). Germline V gives CDR1 MNHEY, CDR2 SVGAGI. Trimming pared 6 bases from V and 7 bases from J, leaving 15 bases between. This CDR3 region has 14 residues. DNA of the CDR3: TGTGCCAGCAGGTCTTTAGCACAGGGCGGGGAGCTGTTTTTT. Translation gives CASRSLAQGGELFF.

The CDR3 DNA is TGTGCCTGGATCGCCTCCTGGAACTATGGCTACACCTTC. This translates into CAWIASWNYGYTF. This chain uses TRBV30 with TRBJ1-2, with D uncertain. Trimming stripped 4 bases from V and 2 bases from J, with 11 bases between. The CDR3 covers 13 residues. Germline CDR1 is GTSNPN and CDR2 is SVGIG (reference sequence).

The chain couples TRBV7-2 to TRBJ1-5; D not resolved. Germline V gives CDR1 SGHTA, CDR2 FQGNSA. This CDR3 contains 15 residues. V lost 5 bases and J 1 base, leaving 12 bases between the germline ends. This CDR3 is CASSEDRLSNQPQHF. In DNA form, the CDR3 reads TGTGCCAGCAGCGAGGACCGACTAAGCAATCAGCCCCAGCATTTT.

V and J are TRBV29-1 and TRBJ2-7; TRBD1 matches 8 bases. The V gene's germline CDR1 is SQVTM and CDR2 ANQGSEA. The CDR3 covers 13 residues. V lost 6 bases to trimming and J lost 5 bases; unmatched junction nucleotides: 9. The CDR3 reads CSVSPGTGDEQYF. The DNA of the CDR3 is TGCAGCGTGTCTCCCGGGACAGGTGACGAGCAGTACTTC.

The chain has TRBV5-1 and TRBJ1-2; no clear D gene. CDR3 length equals 12 residues. The germline V gene encodes CDR1 SGHRS and CDR2 YFSETQ. Trimming shortened V by 0 bases and J by 6 bases, and 6 bases separated the two germline ends. The CDR3 is CASSLDGDGYTF. The CDR3 DNA reads as TGCGCCAGCAGCTTGGATGGTGATGGCTACACCTTC.

The chain joins TRBV5-8 to TRBJ1-1, with no clear D. The CDR3 covers 8 residues. V was trimmed by 7 bases and J by 14 bases, leaving 9 bases between them. CDR1 and CDR2 (germline): SGHTS, YDEGEE. CDR3 in amino acids: CASGTVFF. The CDR3 bases are TGTGCCAGCGGAACTGTCTTCTTT. Variable domain in full (rest from reference TRBV5-8 and TRBJ1-1): EAGVTQSPTHLIKTRGQQATLRCSPISGHTSVYWYQQALGLGLQFLLWYDEGEERNRGNFPPRFSGRQFPNYSSELNVNALELEDSALYLCASGTVFFGQGTRLTVV.